The 12 T cell receptor beta chains below were found in one sample sequenced in a study of a mutant IDH1 vaccine in newly diagnosed glioma. TCRdb's copy holds only in-frame clones and misses some; the assay was immunoSEQ multiplex PCR. The repertoire consists of tens of thousands of clones, with 76% occurring once and the leading ten covering 12%. Which antigens these TCRs recognize remains unknown. Time point indicated: week 35, safety follow-up. Every single dose of the vaccine, 300 ug of mutant IDH1 20-mer peptide, came with topical imiquimod. The source was PBMCs, collected from a glioma patient whose treatment included an IDH1 peptide vaccine. The receptors shown here come from a middle-aged man with glioma.

The chain combines TRBV7-8 with TRBJ2-3; the D gene is possibly TRBD2 (5 bases). The CDR3 runs 16 residues. The V end was cut by 1 base, the J end by 4 bases, with 15 bases between. CDR1 is SGHVS and CDR2 is FQNEAQ in the germline V gene. CDR3 residues: CASSLVETPEADTQYF. The CDR3 DNA reads as TGTGCCAGCAGCTTAGTAGAGACTCCGGAGGCAGATACGCAGTATTTT. The variable domain in full, with the rest retrieved from reference TRBV7-8 and TRBJ2-3, is GAGVSQSPRYKVAKRGQDVALRCDPISGHVSLFWYQQALGQGPEFLTYFQNEAQLDKSGLPSDRFFAERPEGSVSTLKIQRTQQEDSAVYLCASSLVETPEADTQYFGPGTRLTVL.

The chain links TRBV5-1 to TRBJ2-3; unclear D gene. Germline V lookup: CDR1 SGHRS, CDR2 YFSETQ. With 0 bases removed from V and 2 bases from J, the gap between germline ends came to 13 bases. This CDR3 is built from 16 residues. The CDR3 nucleotides read TGCGCCAGCAGCTTGGCCAGTCGGCCGGCCACAGATACGCAGTATTTT. It specifies CASSLASRPATDTQYF.

CDR3 DNA sequence: TGCGCCAGCAGCTTGGTGGGGGCCGGAGTGCGCACAGATACGCAGTATTTT. It yields the protein CASSLVGAGVRTDTQYF. The gene calls are TRBV5-1 and TRBJ2-3; possibly TRBD1 for D (6 bases). CDR3 size: 17 residues. Trimming stripped 0 bases from V and 1 base from J, with 15 bases between. Germline V gene lookup returns CDR1 SGHRS and CDR2 YFSETQ.

This clone showed up just once. Its ends do not fully match the called genes, so a read error is possible. V gene TRBV19 combines with J gene TRBJ2-2, with 9 nucleotides matching TRBD1. Germline CDR1 and CDR2: LNHDA and SQIVND (reference sequence). The CDR3 consists of 15 residues. In DNA form, the CDR3 reads TGCGCGAGCAAAGGGGGGACAGGGACCACCGGGGAGCTGTTTTTT. Its protein is CASKGGTGTTGELFF.

V usage is TRBV4-1 and J usage is TRBJ2-3; 11 bases fit TRBD2. The CDR3 runs to 15 residues. Germline trimming cut 1 base from V and 5 bases from J; bases unmatched to any gene: 2. The germline V gene has CDR1 MGHRA and CDR2 YSYEKL. The CDR3 coding sequence is TGCGCCAGCAGCCAAGTAGCGGGGGGGGTAGATACGCAGTATTTT. It is translated as CASSQVAGGVDTQYF.

There are a few counts of this clone. The CDR3 sequence is CASSTPGQVTGELFF. Written as DNA, the CDR3 is TGTGCCAGTAGTACCCCGGGACAGGTAACCGGGGAGCTGTTTTTT. This chain links TRBV19 with TRBJ2-2; 8 bases map to TRBD1. Germline V lookup: CDR1 LNHDA, CDR2 SQIVND (reference sequence). The CDR3 covers 15 residues. Unmatched junction bases numbered 6, after V lost 4 bases and J lost 5 bases.

This clone was seen more than once but under ten times. The rearrangement joins TRBV2 to TRBJ2-2; tentative D call: TRBD2 (6 bases). Germline CDR1 SNHLY, CDR2 FYNNEI. V lost 7 bases to trimming and J lost 5 bases, with 14 bases between them. The CDR3 extends over 14 amino acids. This CDR3 reads CASNPGRGTGELFF. In DNA form, the CDR3 reads TGTGCCAGCAACCCTGGCCGGGGGACCGGGGAGCTGTTTTTT.

J is TRBJ2-2 and V is TRBV7-2; 11 bases agree with TRBD1. Per the germline V gene, CDR1 is SGHTA and CDR2 is FQGNSA. V lost 5 bases and J lost 6; bases outside the gene matches: 2. CDR3 length equals 14 residues. The CDR3 DNA reads as TGTGCCAGCAGCGCGGACAGGGGGCCCGGGGAGCTGTTTTTT. Its protein product is CASSADRGPGELFF.

V gene TRBV7-8 combines with J gene TRBJ1-3; TRBD1 matches at 7 bases. Germline CDR1 and CDR2: SGHVS and FQNEAQ. The V and J ends lost 5 bases and 4 bases, in that order; junction bases with no gene match: 14. This CDR3 comprises 17 residues. The CDR3, as DNA: TGTGCCAGCAGCCAACTCGCGTCGACAGGGCGGGGAAACACCATATATTTT. This gives the protein CASSQLASTGRGNTIYF.

This clone was recorded once. V usage is TRBV19 and J usage is TRBJ1-5, with 7 nucleotides matching TRBD1. After removal of 4 bases from V and 0 bases from J, the junction contained 6 bases not matched to a gene. The CDR3 is made up of 16 amino acids. Per germline, CDR1 LNHDA and CDR2 SQIVND (reference sequence). CDR3 in amino acids: CASSTPTGTSNQPQHF. CDR3 coding DNA: TGTGCCAGTAGTACTCCGACAGGGACTAGCAATCAGCCCCAGCATTTT.

J is TRBJ1-2 and V is TRBV30; 8 bases map to TRBD1. Per germline, CDR1 GTSNPN and CDR2 SVGIG (reference sequence). CDR3 length: 13 residues. The ends lost 1 base at V and 6 bases at J; junction bases unmatched: 4. Here the CDR3 reads CAWSAGQGDGYTF. The DNA for the CDR3 is TGTGCCTGGAGTGCCGGACAGGGAGATGGCTACACCTTC.

Here the CDR3 reads CASSGGSAGVAEKLFF. In nucleotides, the CDR3 is TGTGCCAGCAGCGGCGGCAGTGCAGGGGTGGCTGAAAAACTGTTTTTT. V gene TRBV9 combines with J gene TRBJ1-4; D might be TRBD1 (6 bases). Germline assignment: CDR1 SGDLS and CDR2 YYNGEE. The CDR3 sequence is 16 residues long. V lost 3 bases to trimming and J lost 7 bases, with 19 bases between them.